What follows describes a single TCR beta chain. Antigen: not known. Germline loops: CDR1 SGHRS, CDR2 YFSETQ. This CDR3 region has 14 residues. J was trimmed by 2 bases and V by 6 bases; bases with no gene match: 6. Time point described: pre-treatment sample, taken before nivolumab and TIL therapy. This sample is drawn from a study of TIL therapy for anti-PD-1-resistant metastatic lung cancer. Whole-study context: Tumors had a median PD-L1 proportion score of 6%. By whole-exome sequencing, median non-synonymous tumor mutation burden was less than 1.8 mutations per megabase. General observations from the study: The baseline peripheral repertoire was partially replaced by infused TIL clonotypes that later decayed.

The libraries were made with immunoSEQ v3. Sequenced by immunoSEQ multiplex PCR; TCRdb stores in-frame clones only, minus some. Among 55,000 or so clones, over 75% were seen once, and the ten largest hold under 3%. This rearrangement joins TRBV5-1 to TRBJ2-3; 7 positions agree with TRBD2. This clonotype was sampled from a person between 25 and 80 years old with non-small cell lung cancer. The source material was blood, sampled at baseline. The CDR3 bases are TGCGCCAGCAAGACTAGCAGCTTCACAGATACGCAGTATTTT. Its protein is CASKTSSFTDTQYF. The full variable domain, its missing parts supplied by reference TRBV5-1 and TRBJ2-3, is KAGVTQTPRYLIKTRGQQVTLSCSPISGHRSVSWYQQTPGQGLQFLFEYFSETQRNKGNFPGRFSGRQFSNSRSEMNVSTLELGDSALYLCASKTSSFTDTQYFGPGTRLTVL.